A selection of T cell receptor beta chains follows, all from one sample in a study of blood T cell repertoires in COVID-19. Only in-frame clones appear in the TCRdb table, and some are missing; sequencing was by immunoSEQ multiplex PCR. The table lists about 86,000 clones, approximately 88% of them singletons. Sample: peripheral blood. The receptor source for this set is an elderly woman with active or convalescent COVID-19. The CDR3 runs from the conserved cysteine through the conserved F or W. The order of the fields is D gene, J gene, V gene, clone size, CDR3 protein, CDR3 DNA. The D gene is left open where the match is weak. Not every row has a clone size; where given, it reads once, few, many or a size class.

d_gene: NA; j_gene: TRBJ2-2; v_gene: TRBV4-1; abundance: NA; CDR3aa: CASSHATGTGELFF; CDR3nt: TGCGCCAGCAGCCATGCTACAGGGACCGGGGAGCTGTTTTTT
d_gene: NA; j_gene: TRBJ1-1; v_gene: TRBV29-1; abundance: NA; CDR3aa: CSATENTEAFF; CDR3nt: TGCAGCGCCACAGAGAACACTGAAGCTTTCTTT
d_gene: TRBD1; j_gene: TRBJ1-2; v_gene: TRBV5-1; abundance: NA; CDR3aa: CASSAKGQDYGYTF; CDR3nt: TGCGCCAGCAGCGCTAAGGGACAGGACTATGGCTACACCTTC
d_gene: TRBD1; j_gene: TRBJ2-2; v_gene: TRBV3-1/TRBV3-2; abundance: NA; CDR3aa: CASSQERQGGSTGELFF; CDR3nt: TGTGCCAGCAGCCAAGAGAGACAGGGGGGTAGCACCGGGGAGCTGTTTTTT
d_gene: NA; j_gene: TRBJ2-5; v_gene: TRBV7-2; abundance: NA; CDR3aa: CASSLNTRKETQYF; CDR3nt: TGTGCCAGCAGCCTTAACACTAGAAAAGAGACCCAGTACTTC
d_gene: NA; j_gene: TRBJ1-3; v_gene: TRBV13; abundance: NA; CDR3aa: CASSLNSGNTIYF; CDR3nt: TGTGCCAGCAGCTTAAACTCCGGAAACACCATATATTTT
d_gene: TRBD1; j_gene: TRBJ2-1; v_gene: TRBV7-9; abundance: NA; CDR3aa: CASSLDGTGIEQFF; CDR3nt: TGTGCCAGCAGCTTAGATGGGACAGGGATCGAGCAGTTCTTC
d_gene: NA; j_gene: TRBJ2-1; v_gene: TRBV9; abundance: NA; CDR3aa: CASSRLVGGGADEQFF; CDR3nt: TGTGCCAGCAGCCGACTCGTCGGAGGGGGGGCAGATGAGCAGTTCTTC
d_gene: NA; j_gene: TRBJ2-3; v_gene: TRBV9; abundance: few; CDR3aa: CASSEESIGSTDTQYF; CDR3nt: TGTGCCAGCAGCGAGGAGTCGATAGGCAGCACAGATACGCAGTATTTT
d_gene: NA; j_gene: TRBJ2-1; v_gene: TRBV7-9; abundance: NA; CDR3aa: CASSLASAYNEQFF; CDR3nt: TGTGCCAGCAGCTTAGCGAGCGCCTACAATGAGCAGTTCTTC
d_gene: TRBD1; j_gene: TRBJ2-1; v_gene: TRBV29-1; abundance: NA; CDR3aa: CSVRGTGYDNEQFF; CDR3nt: TGCAGCGTACGCGGGACAGGGTATGACAATGAGCAGTTCTTC
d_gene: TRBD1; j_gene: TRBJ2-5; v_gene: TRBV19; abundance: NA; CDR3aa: CASTQTGGRGTQYF; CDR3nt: TGTGCCAGTACCCAAACAGGGGGCCGTGGGACCCAGTACTTC
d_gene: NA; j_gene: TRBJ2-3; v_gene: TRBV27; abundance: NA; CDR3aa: CASSLAGGRTDTQYF; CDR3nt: TGTGCCAGCAGTTTGGCCGGGGGACGCACAGATACGCAGTATTTT
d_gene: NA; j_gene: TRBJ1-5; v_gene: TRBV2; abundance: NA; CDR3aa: CASSGEGNQPQHF; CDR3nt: TGTGCCAGCAGTGGGGAGGGCAATCAGCCCCAGCATTTT
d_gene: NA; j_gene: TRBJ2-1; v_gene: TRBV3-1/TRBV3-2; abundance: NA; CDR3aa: CASSHSGSGWANEQFF; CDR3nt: TGTGCCAGCAGCCATTCGGGGTCGGGCTGGGCCAATGAGCAGTTCTTC
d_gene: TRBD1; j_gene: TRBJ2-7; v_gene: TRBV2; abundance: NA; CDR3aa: CASSETGTGRLEQYF; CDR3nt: TGTGCCAGCAGCGAAACCGGGACAGGGAGGCTCGAGCAGTACTTC
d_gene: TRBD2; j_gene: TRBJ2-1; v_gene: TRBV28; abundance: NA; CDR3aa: CASSEYSGSGSYNEQFF; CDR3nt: TGTGCCAGCAGTGAATATAGCGGGAGCGGCTCCTACAATGAGCAGTTCTTC
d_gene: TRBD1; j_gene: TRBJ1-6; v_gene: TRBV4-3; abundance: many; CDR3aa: CASSPGQGDSPLHF; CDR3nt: TGCGCCAGCAGCCCGGGACAGGGGGACTCACCCCTCCACTTT
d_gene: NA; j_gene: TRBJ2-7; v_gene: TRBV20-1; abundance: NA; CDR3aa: CSASTPPGNEQYF; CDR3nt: TGCAGTGCTAGTACCCCCCCAGGGAACGAGCAGTACTTC
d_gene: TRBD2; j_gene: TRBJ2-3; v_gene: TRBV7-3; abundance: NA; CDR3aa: CASSPGGTRMDTQYF; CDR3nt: TGTGCCAGCAGCCCAGGTGGGACTAGGATGGATACGCAGTATTTT
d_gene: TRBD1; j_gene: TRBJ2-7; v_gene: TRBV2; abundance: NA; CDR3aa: CASSIDRGWDEQYF; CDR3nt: TGTGCCAGCAGTATCGACAGGGGGTGGGACGAGCAGTACTTC
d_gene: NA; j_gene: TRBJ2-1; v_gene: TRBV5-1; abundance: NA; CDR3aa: CASRPGLSSYNEQFF; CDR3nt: TGCGCCAGCAGACCCGGACTGAGCTCCTACAATGAGCAGTTCTTC
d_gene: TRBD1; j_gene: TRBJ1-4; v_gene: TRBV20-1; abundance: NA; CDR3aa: CSASPLPGQLNEKLFF; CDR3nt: TGCAGTGCTAGTCCACTTCCGGGACAGCTTAATGAAAAACTGTTTTTT
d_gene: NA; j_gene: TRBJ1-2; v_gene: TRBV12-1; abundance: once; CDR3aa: CASSFGQVGYYGYTF; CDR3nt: TGTGCCAGCAGCTTCGGACAGGTTGGGTACTATGGCTACACCTTC
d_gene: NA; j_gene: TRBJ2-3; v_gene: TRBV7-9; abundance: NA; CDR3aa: CASSFRRTQNQDTQYF; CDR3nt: TGTGCCAGCAGCTTTAGGAGAACCCAGAATCAGGATACGCAGTATTTT
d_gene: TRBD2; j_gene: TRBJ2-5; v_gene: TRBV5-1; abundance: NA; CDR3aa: CASSSEPGLEETQYF; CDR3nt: TGCGCCAGCAGCTCCGAACCGGGACTAGAGGAGACCCAGTACTTC
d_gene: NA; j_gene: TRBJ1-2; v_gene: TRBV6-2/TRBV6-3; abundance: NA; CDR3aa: CASSPFSRASGYTF; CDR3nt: TGTGCCAGCAGCCCCTTCAGCAGGGCAAGCGGCTACACCTTC
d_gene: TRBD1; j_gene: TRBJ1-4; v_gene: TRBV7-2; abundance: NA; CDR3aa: CASSLYGTGDEKLFF; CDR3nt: TGTGCCAGCAGCTTATACGGGACAGGGGATGAAAAACTGTTTTTT
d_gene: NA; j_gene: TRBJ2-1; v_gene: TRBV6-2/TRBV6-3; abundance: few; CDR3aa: CASSSLAVYNEQFF; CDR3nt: TGTGCCAGCAGTTCCCTGGCGGTATACAATGAGCAGTTCTTC
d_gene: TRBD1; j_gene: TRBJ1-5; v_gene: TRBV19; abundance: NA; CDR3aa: CASSIVIGTGGKPQHF; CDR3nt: TGTGCCAGTAGTATCGTGATCGGGACAGGGGGTAAGCCCCAGCATTTT
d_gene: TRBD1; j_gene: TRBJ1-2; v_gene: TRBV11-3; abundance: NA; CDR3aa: CASSFDRVGYTF; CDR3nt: TGTGCCAGCAGCTTCGACAGGGTTGGCTACACCTTC
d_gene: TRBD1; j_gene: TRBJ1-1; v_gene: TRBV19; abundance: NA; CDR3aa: CASSLQGVRSEAFF; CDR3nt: TGTGCCAGTAGCCTACAGGGGGTCAGGTCTGAAGCTTTCTTT
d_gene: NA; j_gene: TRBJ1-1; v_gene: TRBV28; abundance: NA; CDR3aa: CASSSGPGRERLGAFF; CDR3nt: TGTGCCAGCAGTTCAGGCCCCGGACGGGAGAGACTCGGAGCTTTCTTT
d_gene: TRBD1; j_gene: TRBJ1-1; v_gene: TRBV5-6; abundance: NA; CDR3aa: CASSLDYQGANTEAFF; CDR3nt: TGTGCCAGCAGCTTGGATTACCAGGGGGCGAACACTGAAGCTTTCTTT
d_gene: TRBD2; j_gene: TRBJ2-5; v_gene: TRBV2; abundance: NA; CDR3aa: CANQRGAQETQYF; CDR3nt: TGTGCCAACCAGCGGGGGGCCCAAGAGACCCAGTACTTC
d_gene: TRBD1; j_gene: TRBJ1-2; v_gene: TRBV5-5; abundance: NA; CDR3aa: CASSLDPTGGVYDGYTF; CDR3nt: TGTGCCAGCAGCTTGGATCCGACAGGGGGCGTTTACGACGGCTACACCTTC
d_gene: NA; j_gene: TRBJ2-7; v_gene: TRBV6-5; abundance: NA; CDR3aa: CASRLGSSYEQYF; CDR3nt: TGTGCCAGCAGGCTGGGGAGCTCCTACGAGCAGTACTTC
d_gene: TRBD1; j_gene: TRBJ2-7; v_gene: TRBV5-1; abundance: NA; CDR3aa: CASSPGQGAYEQYF; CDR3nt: TGCGCCAGCAGCCCCGGACAGGGTGCCTACGAGCAGTACTTC
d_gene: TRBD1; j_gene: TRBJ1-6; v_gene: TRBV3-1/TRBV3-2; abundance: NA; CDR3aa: CASSQVDRGSSSYNSPLHF; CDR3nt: TGTGCCAGCAGCCAAGTGGACAGGGGATCGAGCTCCTATAATTCACCCCTCCACTTT
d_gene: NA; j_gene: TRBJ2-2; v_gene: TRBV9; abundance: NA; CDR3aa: CASSVDFLNTGELFF; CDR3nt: TGTGCCAGCAGCGTAGACTTCTTGAACACCGGGGAGCTGTTTTTT